Given below is one T cell receptor (beta chain) in context. Its target is unknown. This sample was taken from a study of cytomegalovirus exposure and HLA in healthy donors. Study findings and constraints: Later on, an analysis found that several of the most significant clusters appeared to be linked to common viral pathogens, which included parvovirus B19. A later analysis, which compared TCR beta chains of equal frequency, found the HLA-associated ones more clonally expanded.

In the PCR, 60 Vbeta and 13 Jbeta primers were used. The protocol was immunoSEQ multiplex PCR, while the TCRdb copy is restricted to in-frame clones and leaves out a portion. Recorded for this sample: around 100,000 clones. This TCR came from a man younger than 40 in good health and CMV-seronegative. The material sequenced was PBMCs.

Here the CDR3 reads CASSSQRTGEQYF. The CDR3 region has the DNA TGTGCCAGCAGCTCACAACGGACAGGCGAGCAGTACTTC. The chain carries TRBV5-6 and TRBJ2-5; TRBD1 agrees at 7 bases. The J call is doubtful: the DNA matches TRBJ2-7 better. This CDR3 is 13 amino acids long. Germline V gene lookup returns CDR1 SGHDT and CDR2 YYEEEE.